This T cell receptor (beta chain) emerged from a study of beta chain features in type 1 diabetes. Expressed TCRB transcripts were sequenced because the entire RNA isolate underwent reverse transcription. TCRdb's copy holds only in-frame clones and misses some; the assay was immunoSEQ multiplex PCR. Among more than 250,000 clones listed, about 15% were seen once. Note on this clone: Antigen: not known.

Regarding the study as a whole: The study notes PCR might favor shorter templates equally in patients and controls. Across all four CD4+ subsets, people with type 1 diabetes showed modestly shorter TCRB CDR3s.

J gave up 8 bases and V 3 bases, and 7 bases lay outside the gene matches. Germline V gene sequence: CDR1 MGHDK, CDR2 SYGVNS. There are 16 residues in the CDR3. This sequence was found in a man between 18 and 35 years old with type 1 diabetes. The chain employs TRBV25-1 and TRBJ1-4, with TRBD1 matching over 12 bases. Input material: naive CD4+ T cells from blood. This chain's CDR3 is CASSEGTGGVYEKLFF. Here the CDR3 DNA reads TGTGCCAGCAGTGAGGGGACAGGGGGCGTGTACGAAAAACTGTTTTTT.